In this sample, the clone carrying this T cell receptor beta chain turned up a few times. Antigen specificity is unknown. TCR beta cDNA libraries included unique molecular identifiers. TCRdb re-derived calls from the PCR reads in MiXCR, one entry per CDR3 protein. The sample records hundreds of thousands of distinct CDR3 sequences, 25% to 30% being singletons. This sample was included in a study of post-analysis software for immune sequencing data. Findings and limits, study-wide: Patients used four to six TRBV segments, including TRBV5-6, TRBV5-1 and TRBV20-1, more often than controls. Those samples that were prepared in the same batch co-clustered strongly by F measure.

Germline V gene sequence: CDR1 SGHTA, CDR2 FQGNSA. J was trimmed by 0 bases and V by 4 bases; bases with no gene match: 9. The CDR3 runs to 18 residues. This sequence was found in a girl aged 5 to 17 with multiple sclerosis. Specimen: blood. The chain employs TRBV7-2 and TRBJ2-3; 11 nucleotides line up with TRBD2. CDR3 in amino acids: CASSSRGTSGTSTDTQYF. The CDR3 DNA reads as TGTGCCAGCAGCTCTCGAGGGACTAGCGGAACTAGCACAGATACGCAGTATTTT.